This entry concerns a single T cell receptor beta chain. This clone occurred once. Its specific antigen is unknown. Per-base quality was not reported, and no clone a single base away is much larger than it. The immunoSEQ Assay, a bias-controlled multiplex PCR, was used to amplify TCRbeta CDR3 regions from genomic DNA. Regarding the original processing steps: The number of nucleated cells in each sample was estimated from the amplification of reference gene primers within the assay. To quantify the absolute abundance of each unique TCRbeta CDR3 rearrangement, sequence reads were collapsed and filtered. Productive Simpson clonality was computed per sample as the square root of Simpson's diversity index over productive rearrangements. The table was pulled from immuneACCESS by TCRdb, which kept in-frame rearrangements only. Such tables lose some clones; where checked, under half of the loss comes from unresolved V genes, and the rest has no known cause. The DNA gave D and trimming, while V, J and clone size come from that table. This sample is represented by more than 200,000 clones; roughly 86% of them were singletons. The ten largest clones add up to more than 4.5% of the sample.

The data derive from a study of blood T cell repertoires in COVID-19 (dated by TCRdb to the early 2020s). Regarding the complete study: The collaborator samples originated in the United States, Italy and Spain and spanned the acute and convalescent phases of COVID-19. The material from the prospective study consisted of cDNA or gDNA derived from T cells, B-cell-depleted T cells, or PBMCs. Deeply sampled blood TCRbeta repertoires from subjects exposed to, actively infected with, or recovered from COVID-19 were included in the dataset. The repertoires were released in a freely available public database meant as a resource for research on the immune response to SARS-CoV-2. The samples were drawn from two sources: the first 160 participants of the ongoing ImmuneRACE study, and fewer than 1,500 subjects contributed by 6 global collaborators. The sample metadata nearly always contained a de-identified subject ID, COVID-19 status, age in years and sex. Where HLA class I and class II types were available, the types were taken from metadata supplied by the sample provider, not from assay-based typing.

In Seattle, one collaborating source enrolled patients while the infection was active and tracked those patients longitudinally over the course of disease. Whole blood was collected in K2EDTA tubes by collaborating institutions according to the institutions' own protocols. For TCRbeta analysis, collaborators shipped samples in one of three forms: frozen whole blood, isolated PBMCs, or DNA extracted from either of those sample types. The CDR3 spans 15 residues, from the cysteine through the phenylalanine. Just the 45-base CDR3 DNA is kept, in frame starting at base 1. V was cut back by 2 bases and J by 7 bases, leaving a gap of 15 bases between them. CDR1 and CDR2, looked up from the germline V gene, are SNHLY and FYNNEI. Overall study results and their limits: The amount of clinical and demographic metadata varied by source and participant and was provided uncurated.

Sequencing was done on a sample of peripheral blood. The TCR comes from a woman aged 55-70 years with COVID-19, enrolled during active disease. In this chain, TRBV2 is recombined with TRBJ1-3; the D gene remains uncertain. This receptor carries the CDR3 CASSERQPPRNTIYF. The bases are TGTGCCAGCAGTGAACGCCAACCACCTAGGAACACCATATATTTT.